This entry lists 18 T cell receptor beta chains sequenced from one sample in a study of shared clonotypes between healthy human individuals. The repertoire was sequenced with immunoSEQ multiplex PCR; TCRdb's copy has only in-frame clones and lacks some. The sample includes around 510,000 clones, around 95% of them seen just once. Sequencing was done on a sample of naive CD4+ T cells sorted from blood. Documented subset: CD45RA+ positively selected. The receptors originated from a woman younger than 45 in good health.

J is TRBJ2-1 and V is TRBV5-1; D unresolved. Germline V gene data show CDR1 as SGHRS and CDR2 as YFSETQ. The CDR3 is made up of 15 amino acids. V lost 0 bases to trimming and J lost 7 bases, with 14 bases between them. CDR3 in DNA: TGCGCCAGCAGCTTGGTATCCCTTGGCCAAAATGAGCAGTTCTTC. This encodes CASSLVSLGQNEQFF.

CDR3 residues: CASKGSGAGNTIYF. For the CDR3, the DNA is TGTGCCAGCAAGGGGTCAGGGGCTGGAAACACCATATATTTT. The chain uses TRBV28 and TRBJ1-3; perhaps TRBD1 as D (6 bases). CDR3 length equals 14 residues. In germline, CDR1 is MDHEN, CDR2 SYDVKM. The V gene lost 7 bases and the J gene lost 2 bases, with 12 bases spanning the gap. Looking up the rest from reference TRBV28 and TRBJ1-3 gives the full variable domain: DVKVTQSSRYLVKRTGEKVFLECVQDMDHENMFWYRQDPGLGLRLIYFSYDVKMKEKGDIPEGYSVSREKKERFSLILESASTNQTSMYLCASKGSGAGNTIYFGEGSWLTVV.

The chain employs TRBV29-1 and TRBJ2-3, with a tentative D call TRBD2 (5 bases). The CDR3 has 15 residues. Trimming cost V 8 bases and J 2 bases, with 20 bases left between them. From germline, CDR1 is SQVTM and CDR2 ANQGSEA. The CDR3 DNA follows: TGCAGCTCCCTTCGCATAGCGCAGAACACAGATACGCAGTATTTT. Translating it yields CSSLRIAQNTDTQYF.

The rearrangement joins TRBV5-1 to TRBJ2-2; TRBD2 agrees at 7 bases. V gave up 7 bases and J gave up 4 bases; unmatched junction bases: 10. The CDR3 runs 15 residues. CDR1 and CDR2 (germline): SGHRS, YFSETQ. The DNA of the CDR3 is TGCGCCAGCGGATCTCAAGGACTAGTCACCGGGGAGCTGTTTTTT. Residues: CASGSQGLVTGELFF.

The CDR3 is CSVWPRTSGPNEQFF. The DNA for the CDR3 is TGCAGCGTTTGGCCCCGGACTAGCGGGCCTAATGAGCAGTTCTTC. This chain links TRBV29-1 with TRBJ2-1; 11 bases align to TRBD2. V lost 5 bases, J lost 7 bases, and 10 bases stayed unmatched. This CDR3 comprises 15 residues. Germline loops: CDR1 SQVTM, CDR2 ANQGSEA.

This chain joins TRBV14 and TRBJ2-1, with D maybe TRBD1 (5 bases). The CDR3 extends over 18 amino acids. Trimming took off 3 bases at V and 7 bases at J, with 25 bases between the two ends. Germline V gives CDR1 SGHDN, CDR2 FVKESK. CDR3 DNA: TGTGCCAGCAGCCACGCGCACACTCCAATTCAGAGGACAAATGAGCAGTTCTTC. Amino acid sequence: CASSHAHTPIQRTNEQFF.

The chain combines TRBV14 with TRBJ2-2; 7 bases are a match to TRBD2. Looked up from germline, CDR1 is SGHDN and CDR2 is FVKESK. This CDR3 is built from 13 residues. V was pared by 4 bases and J by 5 bases, with 1 base of the junction left unmatched. CDR3 amino acids: CASSRTRTGELFF. The CDR3 nucleotides read TGTGCCAGCAGCCGGACTAGGACCGGGGAGCTGTTTTTT.

V and J are TRBV7-9 and TRBJ2-5, with D perhaps being TRBD1 or TRBD2 (6 bases each). Germline V gene sequence: CDR1 SEHNR, CDR2 FQNEAQ (reference sequence). There are 14 residues in the CDR3. The ends were cut back, 2 bases at V and 4 bases at J, with 11 bases in the middle. CDR3 protein: CASSLRGAGETQYF. CDR3 nucleotides: TGTGCCAGCAGCTTAAGGGGGGCAGGAGAGACCCAGTACTTC.

The chain carries TRBV5-8 and TRBJ2-7; no reliable D call. The CDR3 has 14 residues. Looked up from germline, CDR1 is SGHTS and CDR2 is YDEGEE. Trimming removed 5 bases from V and 0 bases from J, with 12 bases in between. CDR3 sequence: CASRPQTLSYEQYF. Written as DNA, the CDR3 is TGTGCCAGCAGACCGCAAACCCTCTCCTACGAGCAGTACTTC.

This chain connects TRBV7-8 to TRBJ2-3; a possible D gene is TRBD1 (6 bases). V lost 4 bases to trimming and J lost 9 bases, with 11 bases between them. The CDR3 has 12 residues. In germline, CDR1 is SGHVS, CDR2 FQNEAQ. The CDR3 DNA reads as TGTGCCAGCAGCTCGCCCAGGGGAACGCAGTATTTT. Its translation is CASSSPRGTQYF.

This sequence joins TRBV28 and TRBJ2-3, with a weak D call TRBD1 (6 bases). Germline values: CDR1 MDHEN, CDR2 SYDVKM. V was clipped by 1 base and J by 2 bases, with 10 bases between them. The CDR3 length is 15 residues. CDR3 protein: CASSLYRGHTDTQYF. The CDR3 nucleotides read TGTGCCAGCAGTTTATATCGGGGACACACAGATACGCAGTATTTT.

The V gene is TRBV6-5, the J gene TRBJ2-7; perhaps TRBD1 as D (6 bases). The ends were cut back, 0 bases at V and 2 bases at J, with 11 bases in the middle. Germline V CDR1 and CDR2: MNHEY, SVGAGI. This CDR3 region has 15 residues. CDR3 region: CASSYSQGWTYEQYF. In nucleotides, the CDR3 is TGTGCCAGCAGTTACTCGCAGGGGTGGACCTACGAGCAGTACTTC.

The chain couples TRBV7-9 to TRBJ2-2; TRBD2 agrees at 13 bases. CDR1 and CDR2 (germline): SEHNR, FQNEAQ (reference sequence). V was pared by 1 base and J by 5 bases, with 4 bases of the junction left unmatched. CDR3 length: 17 amino acids. Here the CDR3 DNA reads TGTGCCAGCAGCTTAGGACTAGCGGGAGGTTATACCGGGGAGCTGTTTTTT. Translation: CASSLGLAGGYTGELFF.

In DNA form, the CDR3 reads TGCGCCAGCAGCCAGGGGCGGGACCTTTCAGATACGCAGTATTTT. This sequence encodes CASSQGRDLSDTQYF. The chain carries TRBV4-1 and TRBJ2-3, with D perhaps TRBD2 (6 bases). Trimming shortened V by 3 bases and J by 4 bases, and 14 bases separated the two germline ends. The CDR3 runs 15 residues. Germline assignment: CDR1 MGHRA and CDR2 YSYEKL.

The V and J genes are TRBV11-2 and TRBJ1-4; D is unclear. Trimming removed 1 base at V and 0 bases at J, with 15 bases between. The germline CDR1 and CDR2 sequences are SGHAT and FQNNGV. The CDR3 runs to 18 residues. CDR3 sequence reads: CASSLGALGLATNEKLFF. In DNA form, the CDR3 reads TGTGCCAGCAGCTTAGGAGCGTTAGGGTTGGCAACTAATGAAAAACTGTTTTTT.

J is TRBJ1-2 and V is TRBV10-2; D gene uncertain. Trimming took 2 bases from V and 2 from J, leaving 6 bases between them. The CDR3 contains 13 residues. Per germline, CDR1 WSHSY and CDR2 SAAADI. The DNA of the CDR3 is TGCGCCAGCAGTGAGCGGCAGAACTATGGCTACACCTTC. Encoded protein: CASSERQNYGYTF.

The V gene is TRBV5-1, the J gene TRBJ2-3; D tentatively fits TRBD1 or TRBD2 (5 bases each). V was cut by 3 bases and J by 6 bases, with 14 bases left in between. The CDR3 is made up of 14 amino acids. Germline lookup yields CDR1 SGHRS and CDR2 YFSETQ. The chain's CDR3 is CASSSAGTVDTQYF. The CDR3 DNA reads TGCGCCAGCAGCTCGGCCGGGACGGTGGATACGCAGTATTTT.

V usage is TRBV10-2 and J usage is TRBJ1-1; unclear D gene. V was pared by 7 bases and J by 1 base, with 16 bases between. Germline CDR1 WSHSY, CDR2 SAAADI. This CDR3 is 15 amino acids long. This chain's CDR3 is CASNSQVGRNTEAFF. As DNA, the CDR3 is TGCGCCAGCAACAGTCAAGTTGGGAGGAACACTGAAGCTTTCTTT.